These T cell receptor beta chains were read from a single sample in a study of blood T cell repertoires in COVID-19. The data were produced by immunoSEQ multiplex PCR, yet TCRdb's version contains in-frame clones alone and is incomplete. The data show under 200,000 clones, roughly 90% seen once. Specimen: PBMCs or T cells enriched from blood (not recorded which). These receptors were obtained from a woman in her 50s who had recovered from COVID-19. Each CDR3 is given with its conserved first and last residue. The D gene is left open where the match is weak. Some rows have no size entry. The others give once, few or many, or a class for an expanded clone.

.	TRBV30	TRBJ1-1	13	.	TGTGCCTGGAGTCTCCGGTCCTTAGCTGAAGCTTTCTTT	CAWSLRSLAEAFF
few	TRBV7-9	TRBJ2-7	11	.	TGTGCCAGCAGCGCACAGGGTAAGCAGTACTTC	CASSAQGKQYF
.	TRBV24-1	TRBJ2-2	14	.	TGTGCCACCAGTGATTCCCCTCACACCGGGGAGCTGTTTTTT	CATSDSPHTGELFF
.	TRBV18	TRBJ2-3	16	TRBD2	TGTGCCAGCTCACCACCGACGGGGGGGGGAACAGATACGCAGTATTTT	CASSPPTGGGTDTQYF
.	TRBV5-1	TRBJ1-1	14	TRBD1	TGCGCCAGCAGGAAGGACAGGGCGGCCACTGAAGCTTTCTTT	CASRKDRAATEAFF
.	TRBV3-1/TRBV3-2	TRBJ2-3	18	.	TGTGCCAGCAGCCAAGACAAGTATCCTGGGACTAGCACAGATACGCAGTATTTT	CASSQDKYPGTSTDTQYF
.	TRBV7-2	TRBJ1-3	17	.	TGTGCCAGCAGCTTACTCCCAGGGTTTAAGTCTGGAAACACCATATATTTT	CASSLLPGFKSGNTIYF
.	TRBV6-5	TRBJ2-1	14	TRBD1	TGTGCCAGCGCTCCGGGACAGAGAAACAATGAGCAGTTCTTC	CASAPGQRNNEQFF
.	TRBV5-1	TRBJ1-1	13	TRBD1	TGCGCCAGCAGCTTAACAGGGGGCACTGAAGCTTTCTTT	CASSLTGGTEAFF
.	TRBV7-2	TRBJ2-1	16	.	TGTGCCAGCAGCTTAGCGACTTCCCCTGGAAACAATGAGCAGTTCTTC	CASSLATSPGNNEQFF
.	TRBV3-1/TRBV3-2	TRBJ1-1	14	.	TGTGCCAGCAGCCAAGTGGGCGAGAACACTGAAGCTTTCTTT	CASSQVGENTEAFF
.	TRBV5-1	TRBJ1-1	14	TRBD1	TGCGCCAGCAGCTTCGGACAGGGGAACACTGAAGCTTTCTTT	CASSFGQGNTEAFF
.	TRBV9	TRBJ2-1	14	.	TGTGCCAGCAGCGTAGAGTCAGTCTACAATGAGCAGTTCTTC	CASSVESVYNEQFF
.	TRBV7-9	TRBJ1-4	15	TRBD1	TGTGCCAGCAGCAGAAGACAGGGGGCGAATGAAAAACTGTTTTTT	CASSRRQGANEKLFF